This T cell receptor (beta chain) was identified during a study of T cells in Graves' hyperthyroidism and ophthalmopathy (dated by TCRdb to about 2019). Background for the entire study: Peripheral blood was sampled at the time of initial diagnosis, prior to any treatment. The roughly 99 discovery patients were divided at random into training and test sets in a 7:3 ratio. Thyroid tissue and blood T-cell repertoires from over 5 Graves' hyperthyroidism patients were also compared in the study. TCR V-J signatures able to tell the groups apart were searched for in a discovery cohort of around 95 patients, of whom around 42 had Graves' ophthalmopathy and roughly 57 had stable Graves' hyperthyroidism. Prospective prediction of ophthalmopathy was tested in an independent validation cohort of 18 to 20 hyperthyroidism patients and 15 to 17 patients who later progressed to ophthalmopathy. Once sampling was done, hyperthyroidism patients were given methimazole at a starting dose of 30 mg daily, whereas ophthalmopathy patients were given high-dose intravenous methylprednisolone. The paper describes TCR Vbeta CDR3 sequencing of 140 or so peripheral blood samples, made up of under 50 ophthalmopathy patients, approximately 76 hyperthyroidism patients and 17 progressor patients. Broad study findings and their caveats: Sample size was not statistically predetermined, and blinding of investigators to group allocation was not performed. Most expanded thyroid clonotypes (frequency above 0.001) were also detected in blood, suggesting blood repertoires may reflect thyroid immune responses. Ophthalmopathy was separated from stable hyperthyroidism by a 13 V-J signature model, with just over 85% sensitivity and approximately 84% specificity obtained in cross-validation and 80%/75% obtained in testing. In validation, the model predicted progression to ophthalmopathy a median of approximately 6.6 months before onset, with approximately 71% sensitivity and roughly 77% specificity.

A patient counted as having stable Graves' hyperthyroidism if no progression to ophthalmopathy occurred over 18 months of follow-up. Hyperthyroidism patients were newly diagnosed, with disease duration under 2 months, and aged 18 to 65 years. Any patient with an uncontrolled infection, another autoimmune disease, pregnancy or lactation was excluded. Clinical symptoms, serum thyroxine and TRAb, thyroid ultrasound, and orbital computed tomography formed the basis for the diagnoses. PBMCs were isolated from 8 to 10 ml of fresh peripheral blood by Ficoll-Paque density gradient centrifugation. Total RNA was extracted with Trizol reagent, and quality was checked on an Agilent 2100 Bioanalyzer. This clonotype was counted a few times. What this receptor recognizes is not known. Base quality data are lacking; no much larger clone is found one base away. Amplification of TCR beta CDR3 regions was carried out from RNA transcripts. The TCR CDR3 was subjected to a first round of RT-PCR using the HTBI primer set and the Qiagen OneStep RT-PCR kit. The libraries were constructed in a second round of multiplex PCR and then size-selected and purified. Libraries were sequenced paired-end with 100 bp reads on an Illumina HiSeq2000. Per the source publication's procedure: SOAPnuke was used to process the raw data, with reads discarded if the reads contained adapters or uncalled bases, had a mean Phred below 15, or lacked an exact constant-primer or identifier match. High-quality paired reads were merged using COPE v1.2.5, and each unique nucleotide sequence was defined as a clonotype. MiTCR v1.1 was used to align the clonotypes against IMGT TRBV, TRBD and TRBJ reference segments. The analysis was restricted to V-J combinations with a frequency above 0.0001, which together covered 99% to 99.2% of the repertoires. The TCS score was defined as the ratio of F50 (clonal expansion) to E x V (chaos), calculated using BLOSUM62-based TCRdist between CDR3 peptides within each V-J. Welch's t-statistics and random forest reduced 450 to 600 V-J features to 10 to 15, which were used in a naive Bayes classifier (R e1071). The public sequencing data were trimmed at Q25 with fastp and processed into clonotypes with MiXCR by TCRdb, which kept only in-frame beta chains. Every distinct CDR3 protein forms one entry, paired with its most common genes and DNA. The V and J calls reflect TCRdb's pipeline rather than the authors' work. In this sample the table shows 340,000 or so distinct CDR3 sequences, roughly 15% of which occur a single time. The top ten constitute around 35% of the sample.

From the cysteine up to the phenylalanine, the CDR3 has a length of 14 residues. Only the CDR3 DNA is retained, 42 bases long and in frame from the first base. CDR1 and CDR2 are drawn from the germline V gene: SGHRS, YFSETQ. Trimming takes 0 bases off V and 9 bases off J; junction bases not matched to a gene: 5. The specimen sequenced was blood. The receptor chain draws on TRBV5-1 and TRBJ2-1, and 8 junction bases match TRBD1. The origin of this receptor is a man aged 25 to 40 with Graves' hyperthyroidism. The DNA sequence is as follows: TGCGCCAGCAGCTTGGCGACAGGGGTGATTGAGCAGTTCTTC. Translated, this is CASSLATGVIEQFF.